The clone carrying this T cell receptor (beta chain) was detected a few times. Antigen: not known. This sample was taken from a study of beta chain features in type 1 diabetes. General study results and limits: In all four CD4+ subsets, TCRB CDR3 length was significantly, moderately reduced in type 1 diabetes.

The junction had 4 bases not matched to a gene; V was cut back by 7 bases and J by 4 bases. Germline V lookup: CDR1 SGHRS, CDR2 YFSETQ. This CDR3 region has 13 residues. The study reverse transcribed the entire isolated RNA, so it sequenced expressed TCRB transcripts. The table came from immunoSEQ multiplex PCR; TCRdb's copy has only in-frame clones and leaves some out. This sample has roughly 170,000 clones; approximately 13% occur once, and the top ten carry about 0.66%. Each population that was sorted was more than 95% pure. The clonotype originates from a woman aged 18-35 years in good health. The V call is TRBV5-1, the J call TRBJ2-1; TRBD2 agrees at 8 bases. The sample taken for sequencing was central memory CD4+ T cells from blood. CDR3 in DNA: TGCGCCAGCCGGACTAGCTTTTACAATGAGCAGTTCTTC. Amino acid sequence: CASRTSFYNEQFF.